This T cell receptor (beta chain) stems from a study of blood T cell repertoires in COVID-19. Overall study: COVID-19 samples from acute and convalescent phases originated in the United States, Italy and Spain. In each case, the material was cDNA or gDNA derived from T cells, B-cell-depleted T cells, or PBMCs.

Authors' processing steps: Amplification of reference gene primers was used by the study to estimate nucleated cell counts. Measured with immunoSEQ multiplex PCR; TCRdb has only the in-frame clones, and not every one. From that table come the V and J calls and clone size; the DNA was used to work out D and trimming. Found here are some 250,000 clones, about four fifths of them singletons; the top ten hold 9.6%. CDR1 KGHSH and CDR2 LQKENI come from the germline V gene. The CDR3 length is 17 residues. The V end lost 0 bases, the J end lost 0 bases, and 12 bases lay between the germline ends. The sequencing input was peripheral blood. The rearrangement links TRBV18 to TRBJ2-1; a possible D gene is TRBD1 (5 bases). The receptor's source is a woman older than 75 with acute or convalescent COVID-19. The CDR3 spells CASSPPRRQSSYNEQFF. In nucleotides, the CDR3 is TGTGCCAGCTCACCACCGAGGAGACAGAGCTCCTACAATGAGCAGTTCTTC.